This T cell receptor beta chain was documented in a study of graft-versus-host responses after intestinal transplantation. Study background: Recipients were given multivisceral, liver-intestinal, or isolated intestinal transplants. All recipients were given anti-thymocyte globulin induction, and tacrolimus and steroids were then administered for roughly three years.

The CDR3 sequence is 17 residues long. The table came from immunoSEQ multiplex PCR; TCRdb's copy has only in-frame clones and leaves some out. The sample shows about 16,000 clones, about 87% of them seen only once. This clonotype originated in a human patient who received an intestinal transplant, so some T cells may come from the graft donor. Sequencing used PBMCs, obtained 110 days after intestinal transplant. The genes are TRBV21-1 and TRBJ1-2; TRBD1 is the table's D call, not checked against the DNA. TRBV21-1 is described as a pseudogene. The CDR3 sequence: CASSKALGHNPNYGYTF. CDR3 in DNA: TGTGCCAGCAGCAAAGCTCTGGGCCACAACCCTAACTATGGCTACACCTTC.